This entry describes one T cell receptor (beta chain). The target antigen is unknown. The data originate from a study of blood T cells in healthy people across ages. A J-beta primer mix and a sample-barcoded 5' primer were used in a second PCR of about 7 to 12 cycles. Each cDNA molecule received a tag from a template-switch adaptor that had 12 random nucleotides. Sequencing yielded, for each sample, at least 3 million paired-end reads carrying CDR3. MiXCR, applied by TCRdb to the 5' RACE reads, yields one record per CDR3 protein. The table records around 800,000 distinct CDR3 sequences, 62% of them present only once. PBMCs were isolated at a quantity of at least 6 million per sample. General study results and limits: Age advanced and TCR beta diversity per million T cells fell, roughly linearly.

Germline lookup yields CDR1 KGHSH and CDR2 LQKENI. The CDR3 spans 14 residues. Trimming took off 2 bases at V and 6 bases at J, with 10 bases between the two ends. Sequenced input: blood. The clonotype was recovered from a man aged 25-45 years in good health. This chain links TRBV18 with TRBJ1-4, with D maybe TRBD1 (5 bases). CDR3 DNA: TGTGCCAGCTCACCAATGGGGGAGGATGAAAAACTGTTTTTT. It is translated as CASSPMGEDEKLFF.